These 27 T cell receptor beta chains originate from one sample sequenced in a study of T cell responses to AZD1222 COVID-19 vaccine. The protocol was immunoSEQ multiplex PCR, while the TCRdb copy is restricted to in-frame clones and leaves out a portion. The top ten hold 3.2% of the sample, which has roughly 140,000 clones, roughly 90% seen once. This specimen consisted of peripheral blood, obtained 28 days after the second AZD1222 dose. These receptors originate from an adult who received the AZD1222 COVID-19 vaccine.

The V and J genes are TRBV30 and TRBJ2-7; TRBD2 is a possible D gene (7 bases). V shed 4 bases and J shed 4 bases, with 11 bases lying between them. The CDR3 has 12 residues. Germline-derived CDR1 and CDR2 are GTSNPN and SVGIG (reference sequence). The CDR3 region has the DNA TGTGCCTGGACCCGGGGGGCATACGAGCAGTACTTC. Residues: CAWTRGAYEQYF.

The chain couples TRBV29-1 to TRBJ2-3, with 10 bases aligning to TRBD2. CDR1 and CDR2 (germline): SQVTM, ANQGSEA. This CDR3 comprises 16 residues. The ends lost 5 bases at V and 0 bases at J; junction bases unmatched: 8. The CDR3 DNA reads TGCAGCGTTCAACCTTGGACTAGCGGCAGCACAGATACGCAGTATTTT. Its protein is CSVQPWTSGSTDTQYF.

The chain recombines TRBV3-1 (or the pseudogene TRBV3-2) with TRBJ1-6, with a tentative D call TRBD1 (6 bases). The ends were cut back, 4 bases at V and 7 bases at J, with 11 bases in the middle. Germline V gene lookup returns CDR1 LGHDT and CDR2 YNNKEL (reference sequence). The CDR3 is 14 residues long. CDR3 DNA: TGTGCCAGCAGCCCCCGGAGGGGGAATTCACCCCTCCACTTT. Its translation is CASSPRRGNSPLHF.

The genes are TRBV4-2 and TRBJ2-3, with TRBD2 identical over 10 bases. V lost 2 bases and J lost 1; bases outside the gene matches: 3. Germline loops: CDR1 LGHNA, CDR2 YNFKEQ. This CDR3 is built from 16 residues. This CDR3 reads CASSQKLAGGTDTQYF. In DNA form, the CDR3 reads TGTGCCAGCAGCCAAAAGCTAGCGGGAGGCACAGATACGCAGTATTTT.

This chain joins TRBV11-3 and TRBJ2-2; D gene unclear. Germline CDR1 SGHNT, CDR2 YENEEA. V dropped 3 bases and J dropped 4 bases, with 15 bases sitting between them. This CDR3 spans 16 amino acids. The CDR3, as DNA: TGTGCCAGCAGCTTGTACGGGCCAACCGGCACCGGGGAGCTGTTTTTT. Protein: CASSLYGPTGTGELFF.

The DNA for the CDR3 is TGTGCCAGCAGAGATGACCCCGGGACACCTTCCTACGAGCAGTACTTC. Translating gives CASRDDPGTPSYEQYF. The rearrangement joins TRBV6-6 to TRBJ2-7, with D possibly matching TRBD1 (6 bases). The ends were cut back, 6 bases at V and 1 base at J, with 19 bases in the middle. Germline CDR1 MNHNY, CDR2 SVGAGI (reference sequence). This CDR3 comprises 16 residues.

This chain uses TRBV5-1 with TRBJ2-1; D may be TRBD2 (6 bases). This CDR3 contains 12 residues. Germline values: CDR1 SGHRS, CDR2 YFSETQ. The V and J ends lost 4 bases and 6 bases respectively, with 8 bases between them. As DNA, the CDR3 is TGCGCCAGCAGCCCGGAGGGCAATGAGCAGTTCTTC. This encodes CASSPEGNEQFF.

This clone was recorded once. The chain joins TRBV18 to TRBJ2-5; D is perhaps TRBD1 (6 bases). V dropped 3 bases and J dropped 5 bases, with 13 bases sitting between them. CDR1 is KGHSH and CDR2 is LQKENI in the germline V gene. The CDR3 contains 14 residues. The CDR3 sequence is CASSPQGLRETQYF. The CDR3 DNA is TGTGCCAGCTCACCCCAGGGGCTGAGGGAGACCCAGTACTTC.

The chain carries TRBV30 and TRBJ1-2; unclear D gene. V was cut by 5 bases and J by 1 base, with 14 bases left in between. Germline lookup yields CDR1 GTSNPN and CDR2 SVGIG (reference sequence). The CDR3 is 14 residues long. The CDR3 loop reads CAWAARTRNYGYTF. The CDR3 bases are TGTGCCTGGGCCGCTAGGACCCGTAACTATGGCTACACCTTC.

The rearrangement uses TRBV6-1 and TRBJ1-5; TRBD1 matches 7 bases. V lost 2 bases and J lost 1; bases outside the gene matches: 8. The CDR3 totals 17 residues. The germline V gene encodes CDR1 MNHNS and CDR2 SASEGT. The CDR3 DNA sequence: TGTGCCAGCAGTGAAAGGGGAGGGGGCGCGAGCAATCAGCCCCAGCATTTT. This sequence encodes CASSERGGGASNQPQHF.

The rearrangement uses TRBV2 and TRBJ1-2; D is undetermined. V was clipped by 2 bases and J by 5 bases, with 18 bases between them. The CDR3 extends over 16 amino acids. Germline V gene sequence: CDR1 SNHLY, CDR2 FYNNEI. The CDR3 protein is CASSENEASIWYGYTF. The CDR3 coding sequence is TGTGCCAGCAGTGAAAACGAAGCATCGATTTGGTATGGCTACACCTTC.

This sequence joins TRBV6-6 and TRBJ2-7; 8 bases match TRBD1. This CDR3 is 14 amino acids long. The ends lost 6 bases at V and 3 bases at J; junction bases unmatched: 7. Germline CDR1 MNHNY, CDR2 SVGAGI (reference sequence). CDR3 sequence: CASSTDRAGYEQYF. CDR3 bases: TGTGCCAGCAGCACGGACAGGGCCGGCTACGAGCAGTACTTC.

This CDR3 is CASSHGGDNSPLHF. The CDR3, as DNA: TGTGCCAGCAGTCACGGCGGGGATAATTCACCCCTCCACTTT. The chain joins TRBV27 to TRBJ1-6; D ambiguous. CDR1 and CDR2 (germline): MNHEY, SMNVEV (reference sequence). The CDR3 runs to 14 residues. With 5 bases removed from V and 5 bases from J, the gap between germline ends came to 10 bases.

This clone was seen more than once but under ten times. This chain uses TRBV6-5 with TRBJ2-2; D is possibly TRBD2 (5 bases). CDR3 size: 13 residues. V lost 5 bases, J lost 7 bases, and 11 bases lay in between. The V gene's germline CDR1 is MNHEY and CDR2 SVGAGI. CDR3 nucleotide sequence: TGTGCCAGCAGTCTAAGGAGGTACGGGGAGCTGTTTTTT. Amino acids: CASSLRRYGELFF.

The chain is built from TRBV15 and TRBJ1-2, with D possibly matching TRBD1 (5 bases). Trimming stripped 0 bases from V and 1 base from J, with 12 bases between. Germline assignment: CDR1 LNHNV and CDR2 YYDKDF (reference sequence). The CDR3 extends over 16 amino acids. CDR3 sequence (DNA): TGTGCCACCAGCAGAGATTTGAAGGGACTTAACTATGGCTACACCTTC. Protein: CATSRDLKGLNYGYTF.

J is TRBJ2-7 and V is TRBV27; 10 nucleotides align to TRBD2. Germline CDR1 MNHEY, CDR2 SMNVEV (reference sequence). The CDR3 consists of 14 residues. The junction had 4 bases not matched to a gene; V was cut back by 4 bases and J by 4 bases. The CDR3 region is CASSSGLAMYEQYF. CDR3 bases: TGTGCCAGCAGTTCGGGACTAGCGATGTACGAGCAGTACTTC.

The V call is TRBV5-6, the J call TRBJ1-6, with 10 nucleotides matching TRBD1. This CDR3 has 15 residues. Unmatched junction bases numbered 5, after V lost 4 bases and J lost 7 bases. Germline V lookup: CDR1 SGHDT, CDR2 YYEEEE. The CDR3 sequence: CASSPQTGGNSPLHF. The CDR3 region has the DNA TGTGCCAGCAGCCCGCAGACAGGGGGCAATTCACCCCTCCACTTT.

The rearrangement uses TRBV7-9 and TRBJ1-2; 8 bases are a match to TRBD1. Unmatched junction bases numbered 7, after V lost 4 bases and J lost 3 bases. Germline V CDR1 and CDR2: SEHNR, FQNEAQ (reference sequence). The CDR3 is 15 amino acids. The chain's CDR3 is CASSSRQGQDYGYTF. CDR3 bases: TGTGCCAGCAGCTCCCGACAGGGGCAAGACTATGGCTACACCTTC.

The chain employs TRBV7-9 and TRBJ1-3; D ambiguous. This CDR3 is built from 15 residues. V dropped 4 bases and J dropped 2 bases, with 12 bases sitting between them. From germline, CDR1 is SEHNR and CDR2 FQNEAQ (reference sequence). The CDR3 loop reads CASSSPRRTGNTIYF. For the CDR3, the DNA is TGTGCCAGCAGCTCCCCTCGTAGGACTGGAAACACCATATATTTT.

This rearrangement joins TRBV6-5 to TRBJ2-7; no reliable D call. Germline V gives CDR1 MNHEY, CDR2 SVGAGI. Trimming left V 0 bases short and J 8 bases short, with 2 bases between. The CDR3 extends over 10 amino acids. The CDR3 region has the DNA TGTGCCAGCAGTTACTCCCAGCAGTACTTC. This translates into CASSYSQQYF.

The chain recombines TRBV14 with TRBJ1-2; D gene unclear. This CDR3 is built from 13 residues. Per the germline V gene, CDR1 is SGHDN and CDR2 is FVKESK. V was pared by 0 bases and J by 4 bases, with 6 bases between. This CDR3 is CASSQESSYGYTF. The CDR3 nucleotides are TGTGCCAGCAGCCAAGAGTCAAGCTATGGCTACACCTTC.

The V gene is TRBV7-2, the J gene TRBJ1-1; unclear D gene. V lost 4 bases, J lost 0 bases, and 6 bases lay in between. CDR3 size: 13 residues. The V gene's germline CDR1 is SGHTA and CDR2 FQGNSA. CDR3 amino acids: CASSSQMNTEAFF. The CDR3 nucleotides read TGTGCCAGCAGCTCTCAAATGAACACTGAAGCTTTCTTT.

The rearrangement uses TRBV19 and TRBJ1-5; no clear D gene. Germline V gene sequence: CDR1 LNHDA, CDR2 SQIVND (reference sequence). Between the trimmed V and J ends, which lost 0 bases and 5 bases, there was a span of 8 bases. This CDR3 is built from 14 residues. CDR3 sequence: CASSIEGGDQPQHF. The CDR3 DNA reads as TGTGCCAGTAGTATAGAGGGCGGCGATCAGCCCCAGCATTTT.

This clone was recorded only once. At one end, the junction sequence differs from germline, possibly due to a read error. The chain links TRBV30 to TRBJ1-1, with D uncertain. From germline, CDR1 is GTSNPN and CDR2 SVGIG (reference sequence). The CDR3 totals 13 residues. The CDR3 bases are TGTGCCAGGAGTGTACAGCCGAACACTGAAGCTTTCTTT. Translating gives CARSVQPNTEAFF.

The J gene is TRBJ2-2, the V gene TRBV21-1; whether TRBD1, the table's D call, matches the DNA was not checked. TRBV21-1 is annotated as a pseudogene. The CDR3 is 15 amino acids. The CDR3 reads CASSKDTENTGELFF. DNA of the CDR3: TGTGCCAGCAGCAAAGATACAGAGAACACCGGGGAGCTGTTTTTT.

This clone was seen more than once but under ten times. V and J are TRBV27 and TRBJ2-6; D is possibly TRBD1 or TRBD2 (5 bases each). V was pared by 6 bases and J by 0 bases, with 15 bases between. The CDR3 has 17 amino acids. In germline, CDR1 is MNHEY, CDR2 SMNVEV (reference sequence). CDR3 nucleotides: TGTGCCAGCAGGGCAGGGACCCAATTCTCTGGGGCCAACGTCCTGACTTTC. This translates into CASRAGTQFSGANVLTF.

The rearrangement joins TRBV4-1 to TRBJ2-7; perhaps TRBD1 as D (5 bases). Germline CDR1 is MGHRA and CDR2 is YSYEKL. This CDR3 comprises 15 residues. V lost 0 bases and J lost 4, with 13 bases in between. The CDR3 region is CASSQDPTGLYEQYF. CDR3 sequence (DNA): TGCGCCAGCAGCCAAGACCCCACAGGTTTGTACGAGCAGTACTTC.